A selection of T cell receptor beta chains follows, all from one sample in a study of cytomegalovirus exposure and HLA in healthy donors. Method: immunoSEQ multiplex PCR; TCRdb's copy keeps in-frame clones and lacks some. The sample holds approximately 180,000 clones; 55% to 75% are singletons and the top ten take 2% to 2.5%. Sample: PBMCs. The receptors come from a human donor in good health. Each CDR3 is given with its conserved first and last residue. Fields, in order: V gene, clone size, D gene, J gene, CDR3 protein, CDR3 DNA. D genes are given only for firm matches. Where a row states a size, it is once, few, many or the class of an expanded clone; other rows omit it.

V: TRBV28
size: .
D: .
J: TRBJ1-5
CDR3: CASSLQGQPQHF
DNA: TGTGCCAGCAGTTTACAGGGTCAGCCCCAGCATTTT

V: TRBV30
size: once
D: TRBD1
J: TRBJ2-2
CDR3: CAWTPRDRGLGELFF
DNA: TGTGCCTGGACCCCCAGGGACAGGGGGTTAGGGGAGCTGTTTTTT

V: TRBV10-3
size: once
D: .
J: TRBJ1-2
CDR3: CAISVADYGYTF
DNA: TGTGCCATCAGTGTGGCAGACTATGGCTACACCTTC

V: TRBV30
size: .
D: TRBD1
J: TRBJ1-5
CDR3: CAWSERDRGFHQPQHF
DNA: TGTGCCTGGAGTGAGCGGGACAGGGGTTTCCATCAGCCCCAGCATTTT

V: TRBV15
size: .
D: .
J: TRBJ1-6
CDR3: CATSRGGAVGSSPLHF
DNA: TGTGCCACCAGCAGAGGAGGTGCAGTCGGAAGTTCACCCCTCCACTTT

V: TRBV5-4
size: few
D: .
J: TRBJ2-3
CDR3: CASSLDKSTDTQYF
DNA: TGTGCCAGCAGCTTGGACAAAAGCACAGATACGCAGTATTTT

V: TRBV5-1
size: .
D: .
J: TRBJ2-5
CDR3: CASSLPLQETQYF
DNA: TGCGCCAGCAGCTTGCCACTGCAAGAGACCCAGTACTTC

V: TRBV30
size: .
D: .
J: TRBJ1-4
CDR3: CAWSATGMGEKLFF
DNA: TGTGCCTGGAGTGCGACGGGAATGGGAGAAAAACTGTTTTTT

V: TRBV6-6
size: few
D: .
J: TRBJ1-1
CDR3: CASRTGEGDTEAFF
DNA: TGTGCCAGCAGGACCGGAGAGGGCGACACTGAAGCTTTCTTT

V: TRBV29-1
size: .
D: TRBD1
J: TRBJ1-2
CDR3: CSASRTGSGYTF
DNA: TGCAGCGCGTCCCGGACAGGGTCTGGCTACACCTTC

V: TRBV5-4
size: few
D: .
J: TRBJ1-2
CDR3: CASSLVRGTNYGYTF
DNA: TGTGCCAGCAGCTTGGTTCGGGGAACAAACTATGGCTACACCTTC

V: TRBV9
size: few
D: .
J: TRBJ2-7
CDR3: CASSVGRVGYEQYF
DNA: TGTGCCAGCAGCGTCGGCAGGGTAGGCTACGAGCAGTACTTC

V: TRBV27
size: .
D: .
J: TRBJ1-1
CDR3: CASSLQGMNTEAFF
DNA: TGTGCCAGCAGTTTACAGGGTATGAACACTGAAGCTTTCTTT

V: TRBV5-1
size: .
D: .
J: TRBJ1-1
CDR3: CASSLAGPMNTEAFF
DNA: TGCGCCAGCAGCTTGGCAGGTCCTATGAACACTGAAGCTTTCTTT

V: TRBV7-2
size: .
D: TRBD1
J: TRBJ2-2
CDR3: CASSLMGTGANTGELFF
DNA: TGTGCCAGCAGCTTAATGGGGACAGGGGCGAACACCGGGGAGCTGTTTTTT

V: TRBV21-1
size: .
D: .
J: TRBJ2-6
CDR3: CASSTIDSSGANVLTF
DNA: TGTGCCAGCAGCACGATAGATAGCTCTGGGGCCAACGTCCTGACTTTC

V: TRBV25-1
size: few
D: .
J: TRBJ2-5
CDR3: CASSESETQYF
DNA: TGTGCCAGCAGTGAATCGGAGACCCAGTACTTC

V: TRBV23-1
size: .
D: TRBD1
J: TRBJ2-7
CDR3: CASSQLTGGYEQYF
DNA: TGCGCCAGCAGTCAATTAACAGGGGGCTACGAGCAGTACTTC

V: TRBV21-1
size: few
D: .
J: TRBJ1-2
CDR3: CASSNDRKANYGYTF
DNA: TGTGCCAGCAGCAATGACAGGAAAGCTAACTATGGCTACACCTTC

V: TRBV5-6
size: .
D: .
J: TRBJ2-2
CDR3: CASSLTGIGTGELFF
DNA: TGTGCCAGCAGCTTGACAGGGATTGGCACCGGGGAGCTGTTTTTT

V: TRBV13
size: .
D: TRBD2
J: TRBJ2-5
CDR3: CASSQGTSGGSETQYF
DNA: TGTGCCAGCAGCCAAGGGACTAGCGGGGGGTCGGAGACCCAGTACTTC

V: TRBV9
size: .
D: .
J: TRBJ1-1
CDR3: CASSAQNQGTEAFF
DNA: TGTGCCAGCAGCGCTCAAAACCAGGGGACTGAAGCTTTCTTT

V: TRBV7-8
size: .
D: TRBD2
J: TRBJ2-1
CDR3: CASSFPRNSGGDNEQFF
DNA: TGTGCCAGCAGCTTTCCCAGGAATAGCGGGGGGGACAATGAGCAGTTCTTC

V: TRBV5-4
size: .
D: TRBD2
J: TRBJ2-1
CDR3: CASSLVTSGGPSSYNEQFF
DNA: TGTGCCAGCAGCTTGGTAACTAGCGGGGGCCCCAGCTCCTACAATGAGCAGTTCTTC

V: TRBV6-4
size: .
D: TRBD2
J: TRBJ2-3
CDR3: CASSDGTSGADTQYF
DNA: TGTGCCAGCAGTGACGGGACTAGCGGGGCAGATACGCAGTATTTT

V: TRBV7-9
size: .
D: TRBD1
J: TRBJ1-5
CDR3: CASRGQGNQPQHF
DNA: TGTGCCAGCAGAGGACAGGGGAATCAGCCCCAGCATTTT

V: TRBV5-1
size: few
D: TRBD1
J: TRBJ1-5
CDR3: CASSLGGQGAFQPQHF
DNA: TGCGCCAGCAGCTTAGGGGGGCAGGGGGCTTTTCAGCCCCAGCATTTT

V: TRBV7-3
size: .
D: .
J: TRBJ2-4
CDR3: CASSTTGETAKNIQYF
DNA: TGTGCCAGCAGCACGACCGGGGAAACGGCCAAAAACATTCAGTACTTC

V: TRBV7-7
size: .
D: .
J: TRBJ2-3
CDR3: CASSLDLQGDTQYF
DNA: TGTGCTAGCAGCTTAGACCTACAGGGAGATACGCAGTATTTT

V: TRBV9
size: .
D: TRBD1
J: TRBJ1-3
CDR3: CASSVGTGYSGNTIYF
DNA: TGTGCCAGCAGCGTAGGGACAGGTTACTCTGGAAACACCATATATTTT

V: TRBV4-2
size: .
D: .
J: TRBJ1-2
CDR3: CASSFQATAYTYNYGYTF
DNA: TGTGCCAGCAGCTTCCAAGCAACCGCGTATACCTATAACTATGGCTACACCTTC

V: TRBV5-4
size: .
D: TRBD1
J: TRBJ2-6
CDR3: CASSRGQDSGANVLTF
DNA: TGTGCCAGCAGCCGAGGACAGGACTCTGGGGCCAACGTCCTGACTTTC

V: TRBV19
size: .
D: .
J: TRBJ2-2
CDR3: CASSIRLGTGELFF
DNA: TGTGCCAGTAGTATAAGACTAGGGACCGGGGAGCTGTTTTTT

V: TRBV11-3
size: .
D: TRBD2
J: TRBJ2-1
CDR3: CASSLGTSGGGSNEQFF
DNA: TGTGCCAGCAGCTTAGGGACTAGCGGGGGGGGGAGTAATGAGCAGTTCTTC

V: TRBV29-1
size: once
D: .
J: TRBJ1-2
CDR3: CSVGVGGYPGYTF
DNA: TGCAGCGTTGGTGTTGGAGGGTATCCTGGCTACACCTTC

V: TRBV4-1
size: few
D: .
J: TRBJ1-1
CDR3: CASSRTDLNTEAFF
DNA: TGCGCCAGCAGCCGAACAGATTTGAACACTGAAGCTTTCTTT

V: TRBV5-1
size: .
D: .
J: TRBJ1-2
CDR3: CASSLDGGGGRSANYGYTF
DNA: TGCGCCAGCAGCTTGGACGGCGGGGGGGGAAGATCAGCTAACTATGGCTACACCTTC

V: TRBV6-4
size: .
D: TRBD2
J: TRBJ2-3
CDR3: CASSASFSGGATDTQYF
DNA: TGTGCCAGCAGTGCCTCGTTTAGCGGGGGGGCCACAGATACGCAGTATTTT

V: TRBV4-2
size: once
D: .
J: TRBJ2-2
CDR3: CASSQVLRTRNTGELFF
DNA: TGTGCCAGCAGCCAAGTGCTCCGGACAAGAAACACCGGGGAGCTGTTTTTT

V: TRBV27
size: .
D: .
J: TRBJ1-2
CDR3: CASSFLHQGDGYTF
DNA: TGTGCCAGCAGTTTTTTACACCAGGGCGATGGCTACACCTTC

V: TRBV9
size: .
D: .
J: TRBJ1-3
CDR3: CASSVGHNSGNTIYF
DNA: TGTGCCAGCAGCGTAGGACACAACTCTGGAAACACCATATATTTT

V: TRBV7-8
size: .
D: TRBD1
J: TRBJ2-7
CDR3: CASSLDWVEQGSYEQYF
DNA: TGTGCCAGCAGCTTAGATTGGGTTGAACAGGGGAGCTACGAGCAGTACTTC

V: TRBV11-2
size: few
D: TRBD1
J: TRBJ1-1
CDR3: CASSLGQAWGEAFF
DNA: TGTGCCAGCAGCTTGGGACAGGCCTGGGGTGAAGCTTTCTTT

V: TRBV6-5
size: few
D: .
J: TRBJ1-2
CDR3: CASSYSAGAYGYTF
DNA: TGTGCCAGCAGTTACTCGGCAGGGGCCTATGGCTACACCTTC

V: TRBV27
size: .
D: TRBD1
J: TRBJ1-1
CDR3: CASSYQGATEAFF
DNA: TGTGCCAGCAGTTACCAGGGGGCCACTGAAGCTTTCTTT